This T cell receptor (beta chain) was sequenced during a study of Ad26.COV2.S vaccination and SARS-CoV-2 variants. Germline values: CDR1 LNHDA, CDR2 SQIVND (reference sequence). This CDR3 region has 13 residues. V was trimmed by 5 bases and J by 4 bases, leaving 8 bases between them. Findings and limits, study-wide: Spike-specific TCR breadth ran higher among vaccine recipients than placebo recipients. Measurements of TCR breadth and depth may have given underestimates of the total T cell responses. Spike-specific responses of CD8+ and CD4+ T cells were reported to display substantial breadth after vaccination.

Of note for this clone: Its specificity is not known.

Produced via immunoSEQ multiplex PCR; TCRdb's table is partial and in-frame only. The data hold around 450,000 clones, with 75% to 95% observed a single time. Treatment here: approximately 18 received Ad26.COV2.S at low or high dose, single or two shots; 5 received placebo; per-sample allocation not given. The samples were gathered on day 63 after the first injection of vaccine or placebo. The chain combines TRBV19 with TRBJ1-4, with D unclear. The source material was peripheral blood, sampled in a trial of Ad26.COV2.S vaccine versus placebo. The clonotype originates from a person between 18 and 60 years old who received the Ad26.COV2.S COVID-19 vaccine or a placebo. The chain's CDR3 is CASSFAGNEKLFF. CDR3 nucleotides: TGTGCCAGTAGTTTCGCCGGTAATGAAAAACTGTTTTTT.